The T cell receptor (beta chain) described here comes from a study of T cell responses to AZD1222 COVID-19 vaccine. Study-level results: Sampling captured repertoires only after the peak T cell response. Spike-specific TCR breadth and depth went up after people got two AZD1222 doses. Only five or six individuals given AZD1222 were seropositive at baseline. Nearly half of spike-specific TCRs reportedly go after variant regions that carry no mutations.

Libraries were prepared by immunoSEQ multiplex PCR; TCRdb keeps only in-frame clonotypes and omits some of them. This sample has fewer than 85,000 clones, with about nine tenths found just once. About this clone itself: Its antigen is unknown.

The material was peripheral blood, obtained on day 0 of AZD1222 vaccination. The clonotype was recovered from an adult in good health.

CDR3 region: CASSRLAGINEQYF. The CDR3 nucleotides read TGTGCCAGCAGCCGACTAGCGGGGATCAACGAGCAGTACTTC. The chain links TRBV6-5 to TRBJ2-7; 11 nucleotides match TRBD2. CDR1 is MNHEY and CDR2 is SVGAGI in the germline V gene. V was pared by 6 bases and J by 5 bases, with 6 bases of the junction left unmatched. The length of the CDR3 is 14 residues.